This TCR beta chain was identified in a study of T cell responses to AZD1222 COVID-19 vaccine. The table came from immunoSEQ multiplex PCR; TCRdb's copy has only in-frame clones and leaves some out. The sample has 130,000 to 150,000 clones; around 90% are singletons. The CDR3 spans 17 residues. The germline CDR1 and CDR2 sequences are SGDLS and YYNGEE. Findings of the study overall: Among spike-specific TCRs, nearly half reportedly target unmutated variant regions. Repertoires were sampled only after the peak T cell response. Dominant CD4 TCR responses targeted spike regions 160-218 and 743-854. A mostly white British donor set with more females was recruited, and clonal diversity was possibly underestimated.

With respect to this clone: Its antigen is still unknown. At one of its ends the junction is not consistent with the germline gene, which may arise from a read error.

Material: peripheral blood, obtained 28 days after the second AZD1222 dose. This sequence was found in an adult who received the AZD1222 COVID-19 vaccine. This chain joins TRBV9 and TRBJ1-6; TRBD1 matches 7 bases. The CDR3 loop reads CASNVEQGLAYNSPLHF. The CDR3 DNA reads TGTGCCAGCAACGTAGAACAGGGGTTGGCCTATAATTCACCCCTCCACTTT.